This is a list of T cell receptor beta chains from one sample in a study of blood T cell repertoires in COVID-19. Using immunoSEQ multiplex PCR, the repertoire was profiled, and TCRdb retains in-frame clones only, with some absent. There are around 290,000 clones in the sample; 75% to 95% occur only once, and more than 0.95% lies in the top ten. Sequences were obtained from PBMCs or T cells enriched from blood (not recorded which). The receptors were gathered from a woman aged 25 to 39 who had recovered from COVID-19. The conserved cysteine and the conserved F or W are not part of the CDR3 here. The order of the fields is D gene, J gene, V gene, CDR3 protein. The D gene is left open where the match is weak.

D gene: TRBD1; J gene: TRBJ2-7; V gene: TRBV27; CDR3 protein: ASSLLPGQGEQY
D gene: TRBD1; J gene: TRBJ2-7; V gene: TRBV5-5; CDR3 protein: ASSLYGQGTFSYEQY
D gene: TRBD1; J gene: TRBJ1-2; V gene: TRBV5-4; CDR3 protein: ASSLEGAGGYT
D gene: TRBD2; J gene: TRBJ2-1; V gene: TRBV7-2; CDR3 protein: ASSLRGLAGSSYNEQF
D gene: .; J gene: TRBJ2-1; V gene: TRBV5-4; CDR3 protein: ASSLRRRAQL
D gene: .; J gene: TRBJ1-1; V gene: TRBV19; CDR3 protein: ASSSHSGTNTEAF
D gene: TRBD2; J gene: TRBJ2-7; V gene: TRBV6-4; CDR3 protein: ASSDLASGSSEQY
D gene: .; J gene: TRBJ2-6; V gene: TRBV6-5; CDR3 protein: ASCSSGANVLT
D gene: .; J gene: TRBJ1-3; V gene: TRBV20-1; CDR3 protein: SVVGGNTIY
D gene: .; J gene: TRBJ2-5; V gene: TRBV30; CDR3 protein: AWSATGRGTQY
D gene: .; J gene: TRBJ1-2; V gene: TRBV6-5; CDR3 protein: ASSHQQGYYGYT
D gene: .; J gene: TRBJ1-5; V gene: TRBV28; CDR3 protein: ASSLGRGDQPQH
D gene: .; J gene: TRBJ2-7; V gene: TRBV27; CDR3 protein: ASSPLGGVGYEQY
D gene: TRBD1; J gene: TRBJ1-2; V gene: TRBV5-6; CDR3 protein: ASSFMTGPGYGYT
D gene: TRBD2; J gene: TRBJ2-1; V gene: TRBV2; CDR3 protein: ASSELRESNEQF
D gene: .; J gene: TRBJ2-5; V gene: TRBV11-2; CDR3 protein: ASSLRLTGFQETQY
D gene: TRBD1; J gene: TRBJ2-7; V gene: TRBV28; CDR3 protein: ASSPQGLTGGDSYEQY
D gene: TRBD1; J gene: TRBJ2-4; V gene: TRBV14; CDR3 protein: ASSQTGVDKNIQY
D gene: TRBD1; J gene: TRBJ2-3; V gene: TRBV7-2; CDR3 protein: ASSSRQGGTDTQY
D gene: TRBD1; J gene: TRBJ1-5; V gene: TRBV9; CDR3 protein: ASSVSTGGNQPQH
D gene: TRBD2; J gene: TRBJ2-1; V gene: TRBV28; CDR3 protein: ASSFAEGAGGPNNEQF
D gene: .; J gene: TRBJ1-4; V gene: TRBV30; CDR3 protein: AWSPTGKANEKLF
D gene: .; J gene: TRBJ2-7; V gene: TRBV10-1; CDR3 protein: ASSRVGEQY
D gene: .; J gene: TRBJ2-1; V gene: TRBV5-4; CDR3 protein: ASSLTVANEQF
D gene: TRBD1; J gene: TRBJ1-6; V gene: TRBV5-4; CDR3 protein: ASSLDPGQHNSPLH
D gene: .; J gene: TRBJ1-2; V gene: TRBV24-1; CDR3 protein: ATSGRTAPYGYT